This T cell receptor beta chain was identified during a study of T-cell memory formation after mild COVID-19. Looking at the study overall: Largely donor-specific TCR clusters were found.

5'RACE primed from the constant segment yielded TCR alpha and TCR beta cDNA libraries bearing sample barcodes and UMIs. TCRdb reanalysed the 5' RACE reads using MiXCR and keeps one entry per CDR3 protein. The sample records fewer than 450,000 distinct CDR3 sequences, roughly 20% being singletons. General study findings and limits: A subset of responding clones appeared in pre-infection memory, suggesting cross-reactive memory joined. Day 15 to 85 contracting clones showed balanced CD4/CD8; day 15 to 37 expanders favored CD4+.

Only a few counts were recorded for this clonotype. No antigen is known for it. Germline V gene lookup returns CDR1 SGHTA and CDR2 FQGNSA. V lost 3 bases and J lost 6, with 8 bases in between. The CDR3 is made up of 13 amino acids. This receptor was obtained from an adult woman who had mild COVID-19 (a few samples of this study predate the infection). Cell type and time point are not known. The sequenced sample consisted of PBMCs or a T cell subset sorted from them (not recorded which). V is TRBV7-2 and J is TRBJ1-4; D gene unclear. CDR3 amino acids: CASSFLGDEKLFF. In DNA form, the CDR3 reads TGTGCCAGCAGCTTTTTGGGAGATGAAAAACTGTTTTTT.